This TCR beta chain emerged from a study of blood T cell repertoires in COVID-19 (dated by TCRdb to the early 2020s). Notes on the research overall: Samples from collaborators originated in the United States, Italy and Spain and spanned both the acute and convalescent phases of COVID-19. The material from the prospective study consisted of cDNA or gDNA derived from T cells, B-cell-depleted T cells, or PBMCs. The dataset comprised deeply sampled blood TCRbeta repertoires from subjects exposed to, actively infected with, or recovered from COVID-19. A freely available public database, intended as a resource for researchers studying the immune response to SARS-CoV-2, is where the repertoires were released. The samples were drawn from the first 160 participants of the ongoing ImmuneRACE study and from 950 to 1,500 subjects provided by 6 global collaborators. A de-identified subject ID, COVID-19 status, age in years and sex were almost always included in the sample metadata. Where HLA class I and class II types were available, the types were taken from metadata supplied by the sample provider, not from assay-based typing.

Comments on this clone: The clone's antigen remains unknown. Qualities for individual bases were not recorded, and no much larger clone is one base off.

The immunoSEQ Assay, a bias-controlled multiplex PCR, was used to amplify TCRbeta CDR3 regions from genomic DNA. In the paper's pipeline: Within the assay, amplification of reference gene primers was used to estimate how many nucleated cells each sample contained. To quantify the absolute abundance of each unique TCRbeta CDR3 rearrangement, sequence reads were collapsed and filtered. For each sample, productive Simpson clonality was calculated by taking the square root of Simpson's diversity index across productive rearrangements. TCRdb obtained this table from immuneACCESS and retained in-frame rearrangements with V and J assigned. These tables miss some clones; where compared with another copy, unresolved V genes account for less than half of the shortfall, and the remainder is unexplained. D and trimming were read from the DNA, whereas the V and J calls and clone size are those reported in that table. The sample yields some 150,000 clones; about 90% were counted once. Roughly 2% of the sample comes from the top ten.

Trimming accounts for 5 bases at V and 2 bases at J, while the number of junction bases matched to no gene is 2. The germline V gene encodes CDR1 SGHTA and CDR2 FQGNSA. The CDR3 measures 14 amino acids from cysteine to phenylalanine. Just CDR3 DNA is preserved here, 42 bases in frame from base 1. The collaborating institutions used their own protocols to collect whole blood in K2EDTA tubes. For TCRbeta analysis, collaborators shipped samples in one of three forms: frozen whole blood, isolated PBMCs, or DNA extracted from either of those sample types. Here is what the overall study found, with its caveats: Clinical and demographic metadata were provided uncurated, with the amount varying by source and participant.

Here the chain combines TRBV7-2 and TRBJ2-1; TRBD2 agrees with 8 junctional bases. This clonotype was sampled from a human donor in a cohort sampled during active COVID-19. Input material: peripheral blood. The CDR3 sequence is CASSLGLAYNEQFF. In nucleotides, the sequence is TGTGCCAGCAGCCTGGGACTAGCCTACAATGAGCAGTTCTTC. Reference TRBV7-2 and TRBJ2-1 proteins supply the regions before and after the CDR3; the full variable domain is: GAGVSQSPSNKVTEKGKDVELRCDPISGHTALYWYRQSLGQGLEFLIYFQGNSAPDKSGLPSDRFSAERTGGSVSTLTIQRTQQEDSAVYLCASSLGLAYNEQFFGPGTRLTVL.